The 24 T cell receptor beta chains given below trace back to one sample, sequenced in a study of T-cell memory formation after mild COVID-19. Each CDR3 protein is one row after TCRdb ran MiXCR on the 5' RACE reads. The table shows hundreds of thousands of distinct CDR3 sequences, with approximately 27% occurring only once. Sequenced material: PBMCs or a T cell subset sorted from them (not recorded which). The source is an adult woman who had mild COVID-19 (a few samples of this study predate the infection). Cell type and time point are not known.

This clonotype was counted a few times. Its ends do not fully match the called genes, so a read error is possible. J is TRBJ2-3 and V is TRBV15; D not certain. CDR3 length: 15 residues. From germline, CDR1 is LNHNV and CDR2 YYDKDF (reference sequence). CDR3 sequence reads: CATSRGDSLGDTQYF. CDR3 nucleotides: TGTGCCACCAGTAGAGGAGATAGCCTTGGAGATACGCAGTATTTT. Together with reference TRBV15 and TRBJ2-3, the CDR3 gives the full variable domain: DAMVIQNPRYQVTQFGKPVTLSCSQTLNHNVMYWYQQKSSQAPKLLFHYYDKDFNNEADTPDNFQSRRPNTSFCFLDIRSPGLGDTAMYLCATSRGDSLGDTQYFGPGTRLTVL.

Only a few counts were recorded for this clonotype. The rearrangement links TRBV29-1 to TRBJ1-3; no clear D gene. This CDR3 comprises 13 residues. V gave up 3 bases and J gave up 4 bases, with 10 bases separating them. Per the germline V gene, CDR1 is SQVTM and CDR2 is ANQGSEA. The CDR3 loop is CSVDVAGGNTIYF. CDR3 coding DNA: TGCAGCGTTGATGTCGCGGGAGGAAACACCATATATTTT.

This rearrangement joins TRBV18 to TRBJ1-5; 10 positions agree with TRBD1. This CDR3 is 16 amino acids long. Germline V gives CDR1 KGHSH, CDR2 LQKENI. Trimming removed 1 base from V and 0 bases from J; junction bases left unmatched: 0. The CDR3 reads CASSPRTGGSNQPQHF. The CDR3 DNA sequence: TGTGCCAGCTCACCACGGACAGGGGGTAGCAATCAGCCCCAGCATTTT.

V gene TRBV7-8 combines with J gene TRBJ1-2, with D perhaps matching TRBD1 (6 bases). Germline CDR1 reads SGHVS; CDR2 reads FQNEAQ. The ends were cut back, 7 bases at V and 4 bases at J, with 19 bases in the middle. This CDR3 spans 15 amino acids. The CDR3 sequence is CASTPHPQGIYGYTF. In nucleotides, the CDR3 is TGTGCCAGCACCCCTCACCCTCAGGGGATCTATGGCTACACCTTC.

The rearrangement joins TRBV24-1 to TRBJ2-2, with TRBD2 matching over 8 bases. CDR1 KGHDR and CDR2 SFDVKD come from the germline V gene. The V and J ends lost 3 bases and 6 bases, in that order; junction bases with no gene match: 5. The CDR3 is 15 amino acids. The CDR3 is CATSDLQAGAGELFF. The CDR3, as DNA: TGTGCCACCAGTGATCTCCAAGCGGGGGCCGGGGAGCTGTTTTTT.

The DNA of the CDR3 is TGTGCCAGCAGCTTGTTCGGACTAGCTCCCAATGAGCAGTTCTTC. Translation gives CASSLFGLAPNEQFF. The V gene is TRBV5-5, the J gene TRBJ2-1; TRBD2 matches at 8 bases. Trimming at V came to 1 base and at J to 6 bases, leaving 6 bases not matched to a gene. Germline V gives CDR1 SGHKS, CDR2 YYEKEE (reference sequence). The CDR3 is 15 amino acids.

This clonotype was observed a handful of times. The CDR3 region is CASSPYGLTYGYTF. The DNA of the CDR3 is TGTGCCAGCAGCCCATATGGACTCACCTATGGCTACACCTTC. J is TRBJ1-2 and V is TRBV7-2; D remains unclear. Germline assignment: CDR1 SGHTA and CDR2 FQGNSA. V was pared by 5 bases and J by 4 bases, with 14 bases between. This CDR3 region has 14 residues.

The chain has TRBV7-9 and TRBJ1-4; D is possibly TRBD1 (5 bases). This CDR3 contains 15 residues. Germline V gene data show CDR1 as SEHNR and CDR2 as FQNEAQ (reference sequence). V was cut by 6 bases and J by 5 bases, with 16 bases left in between. CDR3 sequence reads: CASSFTGTKNEKLFF. The CDR3 coding sequence is TGTGCCAGCAGTTTTACCGGGACTAAAAATGAAAAACTGTTTTTT.

The chain links TRBV6-5 to TRBJ2-5, with unresolved D. Trimming removed 2 bases at V and 4 bases at J, with 14 bases between. The CDR3 runs 15 residues. Germline CDR1 is MNHEY and CDR2 is SVGAGI. The CDR3 DNA sequence: TGTGCCAGCAGTTACAAGGCAGGATGGGGAGAGACCCAGTACTTC. Translating it yields CASSYKAGWGETQYF.

This clonotype was detected a few times. The chain is built from TRBV15 and TRBJ2-1; a possible D gene is TRBD2 (6 bases). Germline lookup yields CDR1 LNHNV and CDR2 YYDKDF (reference sequence). This CDR3 spans 16 amino acids. Trimming shortened V by 5 bases and J by 0 bases, and 14 bases separated the two germline ends. Here the CDR3 reads CATSHLGGSSYNEQFF. Written as DNA, the CDR3 is TGTGCCACCAGCCACCTCGGGGGAAGCTCCTACAATGAGCAGTTCTTC.

A few counts support this clonotype. The chain recombines TRBV6-5 with TRBJ2-2, with D hard to call. Between the trimmed V and J ends, which lost 5 bases and 7 bases, there was a span of 8 bases. Germline V gene data show CDR1 as MNHEY and CDR2 as SVGAGI. The CDR3 runs 12 residues. CDR3 nucleotides: TGTGCCAGCAGTCCTGGTGGCGGGGAGCTGTTTTTT. Translating it yields CASSPGGGELFF.

The chain carries TRBV5-1 and TRBJ2-6; D call uncertain. In germline, CDR1 is SGHRS, CDR2 YFSETQ. This CDR3 contains 14 residues. With 0 bases removed from V and 8 bases from J, the gap between germline ends came to 9 bases. CDR3 coding DNA: TGCGCCAGCAGCTTGGTGGCGGCCTCCAACGTCCTGACTTTC. Translation: CASSLVAASNVLTF.

The chain couples TRBV7-9 to TRBJ1-2; weak D call: TRBD1 (5 bases). Germline CDR1 is SEHNR and CDR2 is FQNEAQ (reference sequence). This CDR3 is built from 16 residues. Trimming cost V 1 base and J 2 bases, with 14 bases left between them. CDR3 protein: CASSLGWSRGNYGYTF. The CDR3 DNA is TGTGCCAGCAGCTTAGGCTGGTCCCGGGGCAACTATGGCTACACCTTC.

The chain has TRBV20-1 and TRBJ2-7; D call uncertain. The CDR3 length is 11 residues. The germline V and J ends were trimmed by 4 bases and 7 bases, with 11 bases remaining between them. Germline CDR1 reads DFQATT; CDR2 reads SNEGSKA (reference sequence). CDR3 sequence reads: CSANGPVEQYF. For the CDR3, the DNA is TGCAGTGCTAACGGACCTGTAGAGCAGTACTTC.

This clonotype was recorded a few times. The genes are TRBV20-1 and TRBJ1-1, with a possible D match to TRBD1 (5 bases). Between the trimmed V and J ends, which lost 5 bases and 6 bases, there was a span of 13 bases. This CDR3 spans 12 amino acids. Germline CDR1 is DFQATT and CDR2 is SNEGSKA (reference sequence). CDR3 bases: TGCAGTGCTGGGGACCTTGGACCTGAAGCTTTCTTT. Residues: CSAGDLGPEAFF.

The sample holds many counts of this clonotype. The chain employs TRBV12-3 or TRBV12-4 and TRBJ2-7, with D possibly being TRBD2 (6 bases). V was shortened by 6 bases and J by 8 bases, with 17 bases between the two germline ends. The CDR3 has 13 residues. Here the CDR3 DNA reads TGTGCCAGCAGCCCGGGACTGTACGTGAAGCAGTACTTC. It yields the protein CASSPGLYVKQYF.

The CDR3 nucleotides are TGTGCCAGCAGTTTCTCCCGGGACAGGCTAAAATCTGGGGCCAACGTCCTGACTTTC. This gives the protein CASSFSRDRLKSGANVLTF. The chain joins TRBV7-3 to TRBJ2-6; 8 bases align to TRBD1. Germline V CDR1 and CDR2: SGHTA, FQGTGA. V was pared by 6 bases and J by 1 base, with 14 bases of the junction left unmatched. The CDR3 totals 19 residues.

This clonotype was observed a handful of times. The V gene is TRBV6-5, the J gene TRBJ2-5; 7 bases map to TRBD2. With 5 bases clipped from V and 2 bases from J, the junction kept 11 bases outside the gene matches. The CDR3 runs 16 residues. Germline CDR1 MNHEY, CDR2 SVGAGI. The DNA for the CDR3 is TGTGCCAGCAGTGGTTGGGGGAGGGGATTTCAAGAGACCCAGTACTTC. Encoded protein: CASSGWGRGFQETQYF.

The chain employs TRBV18 and TRBJ1-5, with D possibly being TRBD1 (6 bases). Germline values: CDR1 KGHSH, CDR2 LQKENI. The length of the CDR3 is 15 residues. With 3 bases removed from V and 0 bases from J, the gap between germline ends came to 9 bases. For the CDR3, the DNA is TGTGCCAGCTCACCGACAGGTTATAGCAATCAGCCCCAGCATTTT. Protein sequence: CASSPTGYSNQPQHF.

This clonotype was picked up a small number of times. This chain uses TRBV29-1 with TRBJ2-3, with D tentatively TRBD1 or TRBD2 (6 bases each). The CDR3 runs 14 residues. Trimming cost V 5 bases and J 4 bases, with 16 bases left between them. Germline lookup yields CDR1 SQVTM and CDR2 ANQGSEA. This CDR3 is CSVSWGARADTQYF. The CDR3 bases are TGCAGCGTTTCTTGGGGGGCGAGGGCAGATACGCAGTATTTT.

This clonotype was seen only a few times. The chain recombines TRBV7-2 with TRBJ1-4; D is possibly TRBD1 (6 bases). The CDR3 is made up of 16 amino acids. Germline values: CDR1 SGHTA, CDR2 FQGNSA. Trimming stripped 2 bases from V and 5 bases from J, with 15 bases between. DNA for the CDR3: TGTGCCAGCAGCTTATGGTTGGCAGGGGTGAATGAAAAACTGTTTTTT. Protein product: CASSLWLAGVNEKLFF. The variable domain in full, completed from reference TRBV7-2 and TRBJ1-4, reads GAGVSQSPSNKVTEKGKDVELRCDPISGHTALYWYRQSLGQGLEFLIYFQGNSAPDKSGLPSDRFSAERTGGSVSTLTIQRTQQEDSAVYLCASSLWLAGVNEKLFFGSGTQLSVL.

The V call is TRBV7-9, the J call TRBJ1-2, with D unresolved. Germline CDR1 reads SEHNR; CDR2 reads FQNEAQ (reference sequence). CDR3 size: 16 residues. V was clipped by 4 bases and J by 5 bases, with 20 bases between them. CDR3 nucleotide sequence: TGTGCCAGCAGCTCCGGGGAGAGGGCCGACCGGTATGGCTACACCTTC. Protein: CASSSGERADRYGYTF.

This clonotype has more than one count but fewer than ten. The V and J genes are TRBV4-1 and TRBJ2-4; the match to TRBD1 covers 7 bases. Looked up from germline, CDR1 is MGHRA and CDR2 is YSYEKL. V dropped 3 bases and J dropped 13; count of bases not matched to a gene: 3. The CDR3 is 11 residues long. The CDR3 region is CASSHGGQQYF. In DNA, the CDR3 is TGCGCCAGCAGCCATGGGGGACAGCAGTACTTC.

This clonotype has just a few counts. The chain recombines TRBV5-1 with TRBJ2-7, with 10 bases lining up with TRBD1. CDR3 length: 15 residues. Germline CDR1 is SGHRS and CDR2 is YFSETQ. V was pared by 4 bases and J by 5 bases, with 9 bases of the junction left unmatched. CDR3 in amino acids: CASSPGQGKGHEQYF. The CDR3 bases are TGCGCCAGCAGCCCGGGACAGGGGAAGGGTCACGAGCAGTACTTC.